The next 8 T cell receptor beta chains were all read from a single sample in a study of beta chain features in type 1 diabetes. No antigen has been assigned to these receptors. All of the isolated RNA was reverse transcribed, so expressed TCRB transcripts were sequenced. Only in-frame clones appear in the TCRdb table, and some are missing; sequencing was by immunoSEQ multiplex PCR. The profile covers about 710,000 clones, with about 14% appearing a single time and approximately 0.042% taken by the ten largest. General study results and limits: All four CD4+ subsets from Type 1 diabetes patients carried moderately but significantly shorter TCRB CDR3s.

The sequenced material came from naive CD4+ T cells from blood. These receptors were taken from a man younger than 30 with type 1 diabetes.

This clone was counted only a few times. The CDR3 region has the DNA TGCGCCAGCAGCTTGGAGACTATGCAGTTCTTC. This gives the protein CASSLETMQFF. The J gene is TRBJ2-1, the V gene TRBV5-1; a possible D gene is TRBD2 (5 bases). Trimming removed 0 bases at V and 12 bases at J, with 7 bases between. Germline values: CDR1 SGHRS, CDR2 YFSETQ. There are 11 residues in the CDR3. Together with reference TRBV5-1 and TRBJ2-1, the CDR3 gives the full variable domain: KAGVTQTPRYLIKTRGQQVTLSCSPISGHRSVSWYQQTPGQGLQFLFEYFSETQRNKGNFPGRFSGRQFSNSRSEMNVSTLELGDSALYLCASSLETMQFFGPGTRLTVL.

The rearrangement uses TRBV29-1 and TRBJ1-3, with D unclear. CDR3 length: 15 residues. Germline values: CDR1 SQVTM, CDR2 ANQGSEA. V was clipped by 1 base and J by 2 bases, with 12 bases between them. In DNA, the CDR3 is TGCAGCGTTGAAGTCGGCAGACATACTGGAAACACCATATATTTT. Protein sequence: CSVEVGRHTGNTIYF.

In this sample, this clone turned up a few times. The chain links TRBV29-1 to TRBJ1-5, with 9 positions matching TRBD1. Germline values: CDR1 SQVTM, CDR2 ANQGSEA. Trimming removed 5 bases from V and 5 bases from J; junction bases left unmatched: 7. CDR3 size: 14 residues. The CDR3 reads CSVRGQGEDQPQHF. CDR3 sequence (DNA): TGCAGCGTTAGGGGACAGGGAGAGGATCAGCCCCAGCATTTT.

This clone was counted only a few times. The chain uses TRBV2 and TRBJ1-2; D is uncertain. The CDR3 contains 11 residues. The germline V and J ends were trimmed by 6 bases and 3 bases, with 5 bases remaining between them. Looked up from germline, CDR1 is SNHLY and CDR2 is FYNNEI. CDR3 protein: CASRAYYGYTF. CDR3 sequence (DNA): TGTGCCAGCAGGGCGTACTATGGCTACACCTTC.

The genes are TRBV19 and TRBJ2-1; D might be TRBD2 (5 bases). This CDR3 is 13 amino acids long. V gave up 6 bases and J gave up 1 base, with 7 bases separating them. CDR1 is LNHDA, CDR2 SQIVND, per germline (reference sequence). The CDR3 spells CASRLGSYNEQFF. Here the CDR3 DNA reads TGTGCCAGTAGACTAGGTTCCTACAATGAGCAGTTCTTC. The entire variable domain, with the rest obtained from reference TRBV19 and TRBJ2-1, is as follows: DGGITQSPKYLFRKEGQNVTLSCEQNLNHDAMYWYRQDPGQGLRLIYYSQIVNDFQKGDIAEGYSVSREKKESFPLTVTSAQKNPTAFYLCASRLGSYNEQFFGPGTRLTVL.

This clone has a handful of counts. The junction does not match germline at one end; this may be a read error. This chain connects TRBV7-7 to TRBJ2-7; the D call may be TRBD1 or TRBD2 (5 bases each). Germline V lookup: CDR1 SSHAT, CDR2 FNYEAQ (reference sequence). The CDR3 extends over 14 amino acids. The CDR3 DNA sequence: TGTGCTAGCAGCCCCGGGGCAGGAGCCTACGAGCAGTACTTC. It yields the protein CASSPGAGAYEQYF.

The rearrangement joins TRBV9 to TRBJ2-7; 8 bases agree with TRBD2. The germline CDR1 and CDR2 sequences are SGDLS and YYNGEE. This CDR3 comprises 16 residues. V shed 2 bases and J 7 bases; nucleotides not matched to a gene: 14. CDR3 amino acids: CASSVDGLASFEEQYF. Here the CDR3 DNA reads TGTGCCAGCAGCGTCGATGGACTAGCCTCCTTTGAGGAGCAGTACTTC.

For this clone: This same CDR3 is encoded by further DNA sequences in the sample. The chain combines TRBV7-2 with TRBJ2-6; D is ambiguous. The CDR3 runs to 13 residues. The germline V gene has CDR1 SGHTA and CDR2 FQGNSA. The V and J ends lost 5 bases and 4 bases respectively, with 6 bases between them. The CDR3 nucleotides read TGTGCCAGCAGCCCCTCGGGGGCCAACGTCCTGACTTTC. Its translation: CASSPSGANVLTF. Full variable domain (remainder filled in from reference TRBV7-2 and TRBJ2-6): GAGVSQSPSNKVTEKGKDVELRCDPISGHTALYWYRQSLGQGLEFLIYFQGNSAPDKSGLPSDRFSAERTGGSVSTLTIQRTQQEDSAVYLCASSPSGANVLTFGAGSRLTVL.